The clone carrying this TCR beta chain was observed a few times. The target antigen is unknown. Reverse transcription of extracted RNA yielded cDNA, which provided the sequencing template. The repertoire was sequenced with immunoSEQ multiplex PCR; TCRdb's copy has only in-frame clones and lacks some. This table has roughly 150,000 clones, around two thirds appearing once. This entry comes from a study of CD8+ T cells in alopecia areata. Study-wide results and caveats: Researchers report lesional scalp, most notably alopecia totalis/universalis, outstripped normal scalp in clonality. It was less clear whether patients shared TCRs than it was in mice, possibly because of HLA.

Using a FACSAria, the CD4+ and CD8+ T cells were sorted from the PBMCs. CDR1 and CDR2 from the germline V gene are MNHNS and SASEGT. The V segment lost 2 bases and the J segment 3 bases; nucleotides outside the gene matches: 3. This CDR3 is built from 15 residues. The rearrangement uses TRBV6-1 and TRBJ2-3, with TRBD1 matching 9 bases. The sample consisted of CD8+ T cells sorted from blood. This clonotype was obtained from a human donor in good health. The CDR3 spells CASSETGGATDTQYF. CDR3 DNA: TGTGCCAGCAGTGAAACAGGGGGCGCGACAGATACGCAGTATTTT.